This T cell receptor beta chain was sequenced for a study of T-cell reconstitution after alpha-beta-depleted transplantation in children. Study-wide findings and caveats: Newly produced T cells mostly provided counts and TCRbeta diversity after one year, as hyperexpanded clones declined. Alpha-beta T cells present about two months after transplant were reported to originate from several hundred expanded graft clones.

Unique molecular identifiers were used in preparing the TCRbeta library. TCRdb used MiXCR to reprocess the PCR reads, holding one entry per CDR3 protein. The table lists about a million distinct CDR3 sequences, 25% to 30% of them singletons. Germline-derived CDR1 and CDR2 are SQVTM and ANQGSEA. This CDR3 contains 13 residues. J lost 0 bases, V lost 4 bases, and 3 bases had no gene match. Notes on this clonotype: The antigen is undetermined.

Material: PBMCs, mostly from graft donor cells, obtained 360 days after TCRalphabeta/CD19-depleted stem cell transplant. J is TRBJ2-7 and V is TRBV29-1; 7 bases align to TRBD1. The receptor comes from a boy under two years old who had a stem cell transplant for SCID, so the T cells may come from the graft donor. The CDR3 nucleotides are TGCAGCGTTGTACAGGGGCCCTCCTACGAGCAGTACTTC. This encodes CSVVQGPSYEQYF.